This T cell receptor (beta chain) was sequenced during a study of T cell clonality in common variable immunodeficiency. Study-level findings and limits: In common variable immunodeficiency, TCR beta chains reportedly carried fewer deletions and N-nucleotide insertions.

The data were produced by immunoSEQ multiplex PCR, yet TCRdb's version contains in-frame clones alone and is incomplete. The table records tens of thousands of clones without singletons, the ten largest covering 8% to 13%. This clone was detected ten times or more. Its antigen is undetermined. The observed sequence ends 3 residues before the CDR3 terminus, with the missing tail filled in from the germline J gene. Germline loops: CDR1 DFQATT, CDR2 SNEGSKA (reference sequence). This CDR3 region has 14 residues. V shed 3 bases, J shed 0 bases, and the junction held 4 bases outside the gene matches. The rearrangement uses TRBV20-1 and TRBJ1-2, with TRBD1 identical over 7 bases. The receptor was isolated from a person aged 18-70 years in good health. Sequencing was performed on peripheral blood mononuclear cells. The sequenced CDR3 bases are TGCAGTGCTAGTGTGGACAGGACTAACTATGGC. Translation gives CSASVDRTNYG. The entire CDR3 protein is CSASVDRTNYGYTF.